The 6 T cell receptor beta chains listed next were all sequenced from one sample in a study of T-cell memory formation after mild COVID-19 (dated by TCRdb to about 2021). To prepare the library, 5' RACE was applied. Sequencing relied on an Illumina NovaSeq 6000. TCRdb cleaned the public reads at Q25 with fastp, built clones with MiXCR and kept in-frame beta chains. Each CDR3 protein appears once, grouped with its most common genes and DNA. Within this sample are about 620,000 distinct CDR3 sequences, with approximately 19% of them counted one time only. Approximately 12% of the sample rests with the top ten. The sample comprised PBMCs or a T cell subset sorted from them (not recorded which). Source of these receptors: an adult woman who had mild COVID-19 (a few samples of this study predate the infection). The sample titles of this study are shuffled in the database, so cell type and time point are left out; the donor was told from shared clones.

This clonotype was counted only a few times. The chain combines TRBV5-1 with TRBJ1-1; 11 bases map to TRBD1. CDR1 and CDR2 from the germline V gene are SGHRS and YFSETQ. V was clipped by 4 bases and J by 4 bases; unmatched bases: 3. The CDR3 sequence is 14 residues long. The CDR3 coding sequence is TGCGCCAGCAGCGCCGGACAGGGGGCCACTGAAGCTTTCTTT. Translating it yields CASSAGQGATEAFF.

CDR3 coding DNA: TGCAGCGTTGCCGGGAGGGCCTACAATGAGCAGTTCTTC. It yields the protein CSVAGRAYNEQFF. The V gene is TRBV29-1, the J gene TRBJ2-1, with TRBD2 matching over 8 bases. The V and J ends lost 4 bases and 2 bases, in that order; junction bases with no gene match: 1. CDR1 is SQVTM and CDR2 is ANQGSEA in the germline V gene. This CDR3 is 13 amino acids long.

The gene calls are TRBV24-1 and TRBJ2-3; D gene unclear. Germline V CDR1 and CDR2: KGHDR, SFDVKD. There are 16 residues in the CDR3. V was cut by 1 base and J by 0 bases, with 10 bases left in between. In DNA form, the CDR3 reads TGTGCCACCAGTGATTTCGGCGACCTGAGCACAGATACGCAGTATTTT. Protein sequence: CATSDFGDLSTDTQYF.

This clonotype was picked up many times. V usage is TRBV7-9 and J usage is TRBJ2-3; 11 bases are a match to TRBD2. Germline V lookup: CDR1 SEHNR, CDR2 FQNEAQ (reference sequence). V was pared by 3 bases and J by 1 base, with 3 bases of the junction left unmatched. CDR3 size: 16 residues. The CDR3 reads CASSFLAGGRTDTQYF. The CDR3 region has the DNA TGTGCCAGCAGCTTCCTAGCGGGGGGCCGCACAGATACGCAGTATTTT.

CDR3 DNA: TGTGCCACCAGTGATGGCCGGACGGCCGAAGCTTTCTTT. Translating it yields CATSDGRTAEAFF. The gene calls are TRBV24-1 and TRBJ1-1; no clear D. Trimming took off 3 bases at V and 8 bases at J, with 12 bases between the two ends. Germline values: CDR1 KGHDR, CDR2 SFDVKD. The length of the CDR3 is 13 residues.

This clonotype was recorded a few times. This chain uses TRBV29-1 with TRBJ2-3; 10 nucleotides align to TRBD2. The V gene end was trimmed by 4 bases and the J gene end by 3 bases; junction bases not matched to a gene: 4. The germline CDR1 and CDR2 sequences are SQVTM and ANQGSEA. The CDR3 is made up of 14 amino acids. CDR3 protein: CSVVGSGGTDTQYF. As DNA, the CDR3 is TGCAGCGTTGTAGGTAGCGGGGGGACAGATACGCAGTATTTT.